This T cell receptor (beta chain) was recovered during a study of memory CD8 T cells in hepatitis C reinfection. Study details: A couple of donors cleared primary HCV but became chronic after reinfection. Between 55 and 20 weeks before reinfection detection, pre-reinfection samples were drawn. Reinfection meant HCV RNA positivity after two negatives ≥60 days apart.

Sequencing used immunoSEQ multiplex PCR; TCRdb keeps in-frame clones, though not all of them. Altogether 50,000 or so clones are present, 85% to 90% being singletons, with the ten largest covering 1%. Regarding time point: pre-reinfection, 55 to 20 weeks before reinfection detection. TCR sequencing was done directly ex vivo on sorted cells, without expansion in vitro. Germline V gene lookup returns CDR1 SGHAT and CDR2 FQNNGV. Trimming at V came to 1 base and at J to 5 bases, leaving 4 bases not matched to a gene. The CDR3 runs 15 residues. This receptor was taken from a man younger than 35 with hepatitis C virus infection. The sample consisted of naive CD8+ T cells sorted from blood. The genes are TRBV11-2 and TRBJ2-2; TRBD2 matches 7 bases. This CDR3 is CASSLGGEGTGELFF. As DNA, the CDR3 is TGTGCCAGCAGCTTAGGAGGGGAGGGGACCGGGGAGCTGTTTTTT. The complete variable domain, with remaining parts taken from reference TRBV11-2 and TRBJ2-2, reads EAGVAQSPRYKIIEKRQSVAFWCNPISGHATLYWYQQILGQGPKLLIQFQNNGVVDDSQLPKDRFSAERLKGVDSTLKIQPAKLEDSAVYLCASSLGGEGTGELFFGEGSRLTVL.